Listed below are T cell receptor beta chains from one sample, sequenced in a study of blood T cell repertoires in COVID-19. Repertoires were generated with immunoSEQ multiplex PCR, while TCRdb's copy carries only in-frame clones and drops some. The sample holds 100,000 to 150,000 clones, 87% seen once. The sequenced material came from peripheral blood. The receptors stem from a woman between 70 and 85 years old with acute or convalescent COVID-19. CDR3s include the opening cysteine and the closing phenylalanine or tryptophan. The D gene is left open where the match is weak. Size tells how often a clone was seen (once, few, many) or the class of an expanded clone, and some rows leave it out.

clone_size | cdr3_length | j_call | v_call | d_call | cdr3_aa | cdr3_nt
once | 13 | TRBJ2-7 | TRBV25-1 | TRBD1 | CASSATGYYEQYF | TGTGCCAGCAGTGCGACAGGGTACTACGAGCAGTACTTC
NA | 16 | TRBJ2-3 | TRBV7-2 | TRBD2 | CASSQTLAGATDTQYF | TGTGCCAGCAGCCAGACACTAGCGGGGGCGACAGATACGCAGTATTTT
NA | 15 | TRBJ1-3 | TRBV30 | TRBD1 | CAWNLKTGAGNTIYF | TGTGCCTGGAATCTTAAGACAGGGGCTGGAAACACCATATATTTT
NA | 16 | TRBJ1-6 | TRBV18 | NA | CASTPVTQEGNSPLHF | TGTGCCAGCACCCCGGTAACTCAGGAGGGCAATTCACCCCTCCACTTT
NA | 16 | TRBJ1-4 | TRBV6-6 | NA | CASSAPLQGRFEKLFF | TGTGCCAGCAGTGCCCCGTTACAGGGAAGGTTTGAAAAACTGTTTTTT
once | 15 | TRBJ2-7 | TRBV11-2 | NA | CASSFSTGHSYEQYF | TGTGCCAGCAGCTTCTCGACGGGACACTCCTACGAGCAGTACTTC
NA | 12 | TRBJ2-7 | TRBV10-3 | NA | CAIKDSSYEQYF | TGTGCCATCAAGGACAGCTCCTACGAGCAGTACTTC
NA | 15 | TRBJ2-7 | TRBV7-9 | TRBD2 | CASTPLGSGGYEQYF | TGTGCCAGCACCCCCCTGGGTAGCGGGGGTTACGAGCAGTACTTC
NA | 11 | TRBJ2-5 | TRBV5-5 | NA | CASSSQETQYF | TGTGCCAGCAGCTCACAAGAGACCCAGTACTTC
NA | 13 | TRBJ2-5 | TRBV10-3 | TRBD1 | CAISESGGETQYF | TGTGCCATCAGTGAGTCAGGGGGCGAGACCCAGTACTTC
NA | 14 | TRBJ1-2 | TRBV7-2 | TRBD1 | CASSLGQGLGGYTF | TGTGCCAGCAGCTTAGGACAGGGCCTCGGTGGCTACACCTTC
NA | 15 | TRBJ1-1 | TRBV25-1 | NA | CASSAADRMNTEAFF | TGTGCCAGCAGTGCCGCGGACAGAATGAACACTGAAGCTTTCTTT
NA | 13 | TRBJ1-1 | TRBV28 | NA | CASRRQQNTEAFF | TGTGCCAGCAGGCGACAGCAGAACACTGAAGCTTTCTTT
NA | 13 | TRBJ1-1 | TRBV24-1 | NA | CATSESVNTEAFF | TGTGCCACCAGTGAGTCTGTGAACACTGAAGCTTTCTTT
NA | 16 | TRBJ2-1 | TRBV5-1 | TRBD2 | CASSSGTSGSGNEQFF | TGCGCCAGCAGCTCCGGGACTAGCGGGTCTGGCAATGAGCAGTTCTTC
NA | 14 | TRBJ1-1 | TRBV27 | NA | CASSSRTESTEAFF | TGTGCCAGCAGTTCCAGGACAGAGAGTACTGAAGCTTTCTTT
NA | 14 | TRBJ2-3 | TRBV9 | NA | CASSVVQFSDTQYF | TGTGCCAGCAGCGTAGTACAGTTTTCAGATACGCAGTATTTT
many | 14 | TRBJ2-7 | TRBV19 | NA | CASSSGVPDYEQYF | TGTGCCAGTAGTTCCGGGGTCCCCGACTACGAGCAGTACTTC
once | 16 | TRBJ1-6 | TRBV28 | NA | CASSLPGGHSNSPLHF | TGTGCCAGCAGTCTTCCCGGTGGGCACTCAAATTCACCCCTCCACTTT
NA | 13 | TRBJ2-5 | TRBV10-1 | NA | CASSAQLQETQYF | TGCGCCAGCAGTGCACAACTACAAGAGACCCAGTACTTC
few | 14 | TRBJ2-7 | TRBV6-5 | TRBD1 | CASSYRDRGSEQYF | TGTGCCAGCAGTTACCGGGACAGGGGGTCCGAGCAGTACTTC
NA | 13 | TRBJ1-2 | TRBV6-5 | NA | CASSYRGDSGYTF | TGTGCCAGCAGTTACCGGGGGGACTCTGGCTACACCTTC
NA | 15 | TRBJ2-3 | TRBV11-3 | TRBD1 | CASSSGTGGTDTQYF | TGTGCCAGCAGCTCGGGGACAGGGGGCACAGATACGCAGTATTTT
NA | 14 | TRBJ2-1 | TRBV6-5 | TRBD2 | CASIISGGADEQFF | TGTGCCAGCATTATTAGCGGGGGGGCCGATGAGCAGTTCTTC
few | 14 | TRBJ2-1 | TRBV18 | NA | CASSPPASYNEQFF | TGTGCCAGCTCACCACCCGCCAGTTACAATGAGCAGTTCTTC
NA | 13 | TRBJ1-5 | TRBV29-1 | TRBD1 | CSVGQGDNQPQHF | TGCAGCGTTGGCCAGGGGGACAATCAGCCCCAGCATTTT
NA | 17 | TRBJ1-3 | TRBV4-2 | TRBD1 | CASSPREGAYSGNTIYF | TGTGCCAGCAGCCCCCGGGAGGGGGCCTATTCTGGAAACACCATATATTTT
few | 14 | TRBJ2-1 | TRBV5-1 | TRBD2 | CASSSGLAGVEQFF | TGCGCCAGCAGTTCCGGACTAGCGGGGGTTGAGCAGTTCTTC
NA | 14 | TRBJ1-2 | TRBV6-1 | NA | CASSQDRDPYGYTF | TGTGCCAGCAGTCAGGACAGAGACCCTTATGGCTACACCTTC
NA | 12 | TRBJ2-7 | TRBV12-3/TRBV12-4 | TRBD1 | CASSLDRGREYF | TGTGCCAGCAGTTTGGACAGGGGGCGGGAGTACTTC
NA | 15 | TRBJ2-1 | TRBV11-2 | TRBD1 | CASSSGTGLINEQFF | TGTGCCAGCAGTTCCGGGACAGGGTTGATCAATGAGCAGTTCTTC
NA | 13 | TRBJ1-2 | TRBV28 | TRBD1 | CASSTGQGRGYTF | TGTGCCAGCAGTACAGGACAGGGGAGAGGCTACACCTTC
few | 16 | TRBJ2-7 | TRBV27 | NA | CASSPDFGGLVYEQYF | TGTGCCAGCAGTCCGGACTTTGGTGGGCTAGTATACGAGCAGTACTTC
NA | 15 | TRBJ1-1 | TRBV25-1 | NA | CASSLQGLGNTEAFF | TGTGCCAGCAGCCTACAGGGTCTGGGAAACACTGAAGCTTTCTTT
NA | 15 | TRBJ2-2 | TRBV9 | NA | CASSVDYGGGGELFF | TGTGCCAGCAGCGTAGATTATGGGGGAGGAGGGGAGCTGTTTTTT
NA | 13 | TRBJ1-3 | TRBV2 | NA | CASRWGYGNTIYF | TGTGCCAGCAGATGGGGCTATGGAAACACCATATATTTT
few | 13 | TRBJ2-5 | TRBV6-5 | NA | CASSYEGTETQYF | TGTGCCAGCAGTTACGAGGGAACGGAGACCCAGTACTTC
NA | 12 | TRBJ2-7 | TRBV6-1 | NA | CASSEGRDEQYF | TGTGCCAGCAGTGAGGGGAGAGACGAGCAGTACTTC
NA | 13 | TRBJ1-1 | TRBV27 | TRBD1 | CASSFWDRGEAFF | TGTGCCAGCAGTTTCTGGGACAGGGGTGAAGCTTTCTTT
once | 15 | TRBJ2-1 | TRBV2 | NA | CASSEIQGTYNEQFF | TGTGCCAGCAGTGAAATCCAGGGCACCTACAATGAGCAGTTCTTC
NA | 14 | TRBJ2-7 | TRBV7-9 | TRBD2 | CASSPSGGQYEQYF | TGTGCCAGCAGCCCTAGCGGGGGACAGTACGAGCAGTACTTC
NA | 15 | TRBJ2-5 | TRBV28 | NA | CASVGGTASRETQYF | TGTGCCAGTGTAGGAGGGACGGCGAGCAGAGAGACCCAGTACTTC
NA | 14 | TRBJ2-5 | TRBV7-2 | NA | CASSFSRIQETQYF | TGTGCCAGCAGCTTTTCCAGAATCCAAGAGACCCAGTACTTC
NA | 14 | TRBJ2-7 | TRBV6-5 | NA | CASTSLQGAYEQYF | TGTGCCAGCACAAGCCTACAGGGAGCCTACGAGCAGTACTTC
NA | 12 | TRBJ2-3 | TRBV12-3/TRBV12-4 | NA | CASSLAGDTQYF | TGTGCCAGCAGTTTGGCCGGGGATACGCAGTATTTT
NA | 15 | TRBJ2-1 | TRBV7-6 | TRBD2 | CASSRGGAGYNEQFF | TGTGCCAGCAGCCGCGGGGGGGCGGGCTACAATGAGCAGTTCTTC
NA | 18 | TRBJ2-1 | TRBV27 | TRBD1 | CAIKPGQGTPGGYNEQFF | TGTGCCATCAAACCGGGACAGGGGACTCCGGGGGGTTACAATGAGCAGTTCTTC
NA | 15 | TRBJ2-1 | TRBV2 | NA | CASSEGTGGNNEQFF | TGTGCCAGCAGTGAAGGGACCGGGGGTAACAATGAGCAGTTCTTC
NA | 13 | TRBJ2-3 | TRBV5-4 | NA | CASRSVSTDTQYF | TGTGCCAGCAGGAGCGTGTCCACAGATACGCAGTATTTT